This TCR beta chain was obtained from a study of blood T cell repertoires in COVID-19. V was cut by 3 bases and J by 0 bases, with 8 bases left in between. The CDR3 sequence is 14 residues long. The germline V gene has CDR1 SGHAT and CDR2 FQNNGV. Here immunoSEQ multiplex PCR was the method, and the copy in TCRdb shows in-frame clones only, minus some. The repertoire holds some 260,000 clones, with around 87% as singletons. Recruits, aged roughly 18 to 89 years, lived in about two dozen US areas. The chain links TRBV11-2 to TRBJ1-1, with TRBD1 as a possible D gene (5 bases). This TCR derives from a woman in her twenties or thirties with acute COVID-19. The sequenced material came from PBMCs or T cells enriched from blood (not recorded which). CDR3: CASSFRGLNTEAFF. The CDR3 nucleotides are TGTGCCAGCAGCTTCCGGGGGTTGAACACTGAAGCTTTCTTT.